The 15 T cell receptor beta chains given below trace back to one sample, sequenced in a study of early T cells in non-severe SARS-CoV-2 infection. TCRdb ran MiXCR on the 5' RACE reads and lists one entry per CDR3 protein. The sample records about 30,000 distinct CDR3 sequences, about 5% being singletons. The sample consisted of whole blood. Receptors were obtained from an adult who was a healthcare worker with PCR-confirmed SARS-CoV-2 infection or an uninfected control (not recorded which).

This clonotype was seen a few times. Here the CDR3 DNA reads TGTGCCAGCAGCCCGGACGGAGAACTGGGCTATGGCTACACCTTC. Translated, it gives CASSPDGELGYGYTF. The chain combines TRBV7-2 with TRBJ1-2; D is unresolved. The CDR3 is 15 amino acids. CDR1 is SGHTA, CDR2 FQGNSA, per germline. V shed 5 bases and J shed 4 bases, with 17 bases lying between them.

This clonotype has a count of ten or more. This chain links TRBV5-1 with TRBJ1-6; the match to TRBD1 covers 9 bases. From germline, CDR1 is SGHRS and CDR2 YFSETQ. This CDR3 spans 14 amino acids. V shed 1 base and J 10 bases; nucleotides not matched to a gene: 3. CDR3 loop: CASSLRTGDSPLHF. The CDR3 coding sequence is TGCGCCAGCAGCTTGAGGACAGGGGACTCACCCCTCCACTTT.

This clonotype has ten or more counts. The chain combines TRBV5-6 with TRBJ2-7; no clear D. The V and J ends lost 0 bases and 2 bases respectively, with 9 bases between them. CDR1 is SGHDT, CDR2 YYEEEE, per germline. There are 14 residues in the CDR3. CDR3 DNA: TGTGCCAGCAGCTTGGGGCAGGTAGCCTACGAGCAGTACTTC. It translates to CASSLGQVAYEQYF.

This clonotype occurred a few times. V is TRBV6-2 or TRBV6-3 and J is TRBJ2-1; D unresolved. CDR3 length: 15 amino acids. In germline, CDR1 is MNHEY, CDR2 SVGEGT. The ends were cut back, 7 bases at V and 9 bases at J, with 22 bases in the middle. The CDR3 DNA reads TGTGCCAGCACCGTAGCAGGAACCAGTCTTGGTGAGCAGTTCTTC. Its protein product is CASTVAGTSLGEQFF.

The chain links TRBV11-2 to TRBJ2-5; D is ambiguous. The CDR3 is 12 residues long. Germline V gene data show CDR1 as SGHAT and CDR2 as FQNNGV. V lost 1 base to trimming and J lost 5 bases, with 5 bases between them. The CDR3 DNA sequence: TGTGCCAGCAGCTTAGTAGCTGAGACCCAGTACTTC. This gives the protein CASSLVAETQYF.

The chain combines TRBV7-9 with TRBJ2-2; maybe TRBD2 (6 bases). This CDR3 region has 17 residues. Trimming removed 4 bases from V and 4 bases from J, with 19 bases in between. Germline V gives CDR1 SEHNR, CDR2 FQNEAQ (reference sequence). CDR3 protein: CASSWGWDFDSTGELFF. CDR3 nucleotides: TGTGCCAGCAGCTGGGGGTGGGACTTCGATTCCACCGGGGAGCTGTTTTTT.

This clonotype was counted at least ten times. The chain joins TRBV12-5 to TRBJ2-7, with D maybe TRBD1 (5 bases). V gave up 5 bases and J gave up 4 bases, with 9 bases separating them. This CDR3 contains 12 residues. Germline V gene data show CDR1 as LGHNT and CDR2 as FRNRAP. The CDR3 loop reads CASGQDRYEQYF. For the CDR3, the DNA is TGTGCTAGTGGTCAAGACAGATACGAGCAGTACTTC. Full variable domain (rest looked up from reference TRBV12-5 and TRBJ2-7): DARVTQTPRHKVTEMGQEVTMRCQPILGHNTVFWYRQTMMQGLELLAYFRNRAPLDDSGMPKDRFSAEMPDATLATLKIQPSEPRDSAVYFCASGQDRYEQYFGPGTRLTVT.

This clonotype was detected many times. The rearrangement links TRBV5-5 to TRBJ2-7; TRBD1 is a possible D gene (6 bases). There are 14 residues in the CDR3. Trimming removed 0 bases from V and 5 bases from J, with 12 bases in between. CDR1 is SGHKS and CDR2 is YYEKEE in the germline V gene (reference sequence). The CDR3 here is CASSLDRSGDEQYF. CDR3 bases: TGTGCCAGCAGCTTGGACAGGTCAGGGGACGAGCAGTACTTC. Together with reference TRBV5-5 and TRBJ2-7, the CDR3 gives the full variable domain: DAGVTQSPTHLIKTRGQQVTLRCSPISGHKSVSWYQQVLGQGPQFIFQYYEKEERGRGNFPDRFSARQFPNYSSELNVNALLLGDSALYLCASSLDRSGDEQYFGPGTRLTVT.

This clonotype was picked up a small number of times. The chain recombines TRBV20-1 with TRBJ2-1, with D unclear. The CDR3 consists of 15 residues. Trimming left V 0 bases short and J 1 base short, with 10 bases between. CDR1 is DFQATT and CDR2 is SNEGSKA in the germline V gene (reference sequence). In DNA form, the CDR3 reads TGCAGTGCTAGAGAGTGGGCCGGGTCCTACAATGAGCAGTTCTTC. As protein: CSAREWAGSYNEQFF.

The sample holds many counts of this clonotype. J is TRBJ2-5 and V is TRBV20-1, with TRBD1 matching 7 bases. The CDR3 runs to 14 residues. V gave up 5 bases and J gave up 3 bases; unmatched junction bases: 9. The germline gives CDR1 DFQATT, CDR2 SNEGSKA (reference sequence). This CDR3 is CSAPTGTAKETQYF. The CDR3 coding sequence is TGCAGTGCTCCGACCGGGACAGCAAAAGAGACCCAGTACTTC.

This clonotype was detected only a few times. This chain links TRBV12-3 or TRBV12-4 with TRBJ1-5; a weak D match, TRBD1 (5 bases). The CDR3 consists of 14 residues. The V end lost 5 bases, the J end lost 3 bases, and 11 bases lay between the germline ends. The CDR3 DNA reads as TGTGCCAGCAGTCCCACCGGGGCCAATCAGCCCCAGCATTTT. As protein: CASSPTGANQPQHF.

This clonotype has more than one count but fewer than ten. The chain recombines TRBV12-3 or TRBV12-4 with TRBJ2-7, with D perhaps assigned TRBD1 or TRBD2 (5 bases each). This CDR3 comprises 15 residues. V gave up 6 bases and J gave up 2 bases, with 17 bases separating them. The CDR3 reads CASSPSGTQTYEQYF. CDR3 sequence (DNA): TGTGCCAGCAGCCCGTCCGGGACGCAAACCTACGAGCAGTACTTC.

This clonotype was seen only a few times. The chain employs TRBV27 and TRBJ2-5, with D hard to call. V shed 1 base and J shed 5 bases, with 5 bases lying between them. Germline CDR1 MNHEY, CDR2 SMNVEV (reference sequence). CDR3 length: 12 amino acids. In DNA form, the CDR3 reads TGTGCCAGCAGTTTATTGGGGGAGACCCAGTACTTC. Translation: CASSLLGETQYF.

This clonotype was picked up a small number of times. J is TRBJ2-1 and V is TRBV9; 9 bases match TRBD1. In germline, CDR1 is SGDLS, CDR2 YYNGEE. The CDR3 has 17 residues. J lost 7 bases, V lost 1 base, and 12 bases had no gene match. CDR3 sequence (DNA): TGTGCCAGCAGCGTAACCGTCACAGGGGGCGCGAGGAATGAGCAGTTCTTC. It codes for CASSVTVTGGARNEQFF.

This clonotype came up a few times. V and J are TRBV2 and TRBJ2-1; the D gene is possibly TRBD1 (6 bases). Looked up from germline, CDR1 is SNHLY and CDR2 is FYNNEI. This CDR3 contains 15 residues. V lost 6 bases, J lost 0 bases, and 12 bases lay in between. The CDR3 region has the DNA TGTGCCAGCAGACCTGGACAGAGCTCCTACAATGAGCAGTTCTTC. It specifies CASRPGQSSYNEQFF.